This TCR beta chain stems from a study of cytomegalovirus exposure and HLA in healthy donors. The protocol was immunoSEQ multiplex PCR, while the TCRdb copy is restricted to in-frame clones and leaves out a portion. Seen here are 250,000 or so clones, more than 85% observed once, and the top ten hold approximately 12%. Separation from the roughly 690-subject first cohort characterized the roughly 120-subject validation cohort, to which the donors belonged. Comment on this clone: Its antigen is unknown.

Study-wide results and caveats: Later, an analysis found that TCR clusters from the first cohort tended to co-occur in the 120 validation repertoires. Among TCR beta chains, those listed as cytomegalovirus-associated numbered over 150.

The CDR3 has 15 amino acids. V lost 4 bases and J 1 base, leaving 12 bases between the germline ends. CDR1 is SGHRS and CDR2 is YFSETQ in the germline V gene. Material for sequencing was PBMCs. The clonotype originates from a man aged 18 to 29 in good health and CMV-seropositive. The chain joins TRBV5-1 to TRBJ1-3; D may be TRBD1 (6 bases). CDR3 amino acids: CASSSTGISGNTIYF. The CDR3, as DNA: TGCGCCAGCAGCAGTACAGGGATTTCTGGAAACACCATATATTTT.